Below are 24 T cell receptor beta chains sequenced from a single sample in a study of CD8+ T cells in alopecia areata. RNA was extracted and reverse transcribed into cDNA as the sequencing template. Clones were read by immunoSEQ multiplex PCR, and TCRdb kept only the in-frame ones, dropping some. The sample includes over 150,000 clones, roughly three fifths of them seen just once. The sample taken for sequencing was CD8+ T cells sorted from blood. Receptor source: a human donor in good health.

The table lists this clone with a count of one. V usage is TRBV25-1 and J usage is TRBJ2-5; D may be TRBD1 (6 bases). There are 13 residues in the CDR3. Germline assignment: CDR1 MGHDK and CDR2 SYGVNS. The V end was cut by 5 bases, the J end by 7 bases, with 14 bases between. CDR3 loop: CASSPDATGTQYF. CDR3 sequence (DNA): TGTGCCAGCAGTCCGGACGCGACAGGGACCCAGTACTTC. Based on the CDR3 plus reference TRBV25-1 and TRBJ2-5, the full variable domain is EADIYQTPRYLVIGTGKKITLECSQTMGHDKMYWYQQDPGMELHLIHYSYGVNSTEKGDLSSESTVSRIRTEHFPLTLESARPSHTSQYLCASSPDATGTQYFGPGTRLLVL.

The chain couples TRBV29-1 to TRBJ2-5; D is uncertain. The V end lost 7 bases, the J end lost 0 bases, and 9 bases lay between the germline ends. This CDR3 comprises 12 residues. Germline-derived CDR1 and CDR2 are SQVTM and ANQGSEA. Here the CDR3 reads CSAVGYQETQYF. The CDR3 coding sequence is TGCAGCGCCGTCGGGTACCAAGAGACCCAGTACTTC.

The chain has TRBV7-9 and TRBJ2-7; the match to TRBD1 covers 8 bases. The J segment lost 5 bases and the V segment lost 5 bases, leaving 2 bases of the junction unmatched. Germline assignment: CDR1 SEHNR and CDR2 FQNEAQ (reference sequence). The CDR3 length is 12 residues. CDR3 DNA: TGTGCCAGCAGCGGACAGGGTAACGAGCAGTACTTC. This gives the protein CASSGQGNEQYF. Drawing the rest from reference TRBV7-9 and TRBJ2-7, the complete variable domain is DTGVSQNPRHKITKRGQNVTFRCDPISEHNRLYWYRQTLGQGPEFLTYFQNEAQLEKSRLLSDRFSAERPKGSFSTLEIQRTEQGDSAMYLCASSGQGNEQYFGPGTRLTVT.

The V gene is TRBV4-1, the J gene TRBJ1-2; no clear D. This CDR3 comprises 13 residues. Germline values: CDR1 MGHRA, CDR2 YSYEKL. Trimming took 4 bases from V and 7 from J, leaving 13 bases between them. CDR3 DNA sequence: TGCGCCAGCAGCCCGCTGGCAAGAGCTGGCTACACCTTC. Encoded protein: CASSPLARAGYTF.

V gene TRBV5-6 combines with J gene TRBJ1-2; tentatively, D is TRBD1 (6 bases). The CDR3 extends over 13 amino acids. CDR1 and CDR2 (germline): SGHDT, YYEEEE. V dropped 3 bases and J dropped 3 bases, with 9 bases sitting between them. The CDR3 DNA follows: TGTGCCAGCAGCTCAGGGGTCGACTATGGCTACACCTTC. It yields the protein CASSSGVDYGYTF.

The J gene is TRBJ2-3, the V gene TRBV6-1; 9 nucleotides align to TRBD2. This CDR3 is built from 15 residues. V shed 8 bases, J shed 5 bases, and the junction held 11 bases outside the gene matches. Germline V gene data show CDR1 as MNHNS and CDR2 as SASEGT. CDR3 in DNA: TGTGCCAGCGAAGGGGCTAGCGGGGCCGGAGATACGCAGTATTTT. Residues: CASEGASGAGDTQYF.

The CDR3 DNA reads TGTGCCAGCAGCTTGATTGGCGGGGGGCTAGAGACCCAGTACTTC. Translating it yields CASSLIGGGLETQYF. The chain joins TRBV5-4 to TRBJ2-5, with TRBD2 matching 8 bases. The germline CDR1 and CDR2 sequences are SGHNT and YYREEE (reference sequence). J gave up 4 bases and V 1 base, and 6 bases lay outside the gene matches. The CDR3 sequence is 15 residues long.

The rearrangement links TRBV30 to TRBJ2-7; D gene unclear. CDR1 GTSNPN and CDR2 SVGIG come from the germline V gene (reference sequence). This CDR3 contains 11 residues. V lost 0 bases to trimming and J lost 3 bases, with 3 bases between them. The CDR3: CAWSVLYEQYF. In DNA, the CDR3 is TGTGCCTGGAGTGTCCTCTACGAGCAGTACTTC.

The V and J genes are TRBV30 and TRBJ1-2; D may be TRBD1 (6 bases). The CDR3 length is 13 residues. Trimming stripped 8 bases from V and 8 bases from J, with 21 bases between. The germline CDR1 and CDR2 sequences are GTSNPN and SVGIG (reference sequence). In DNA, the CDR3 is TGTGCCCAGACCGTGGGGGGCGCGGAAGGCTACACCTTC. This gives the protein CAQTVGGAEGYTF.

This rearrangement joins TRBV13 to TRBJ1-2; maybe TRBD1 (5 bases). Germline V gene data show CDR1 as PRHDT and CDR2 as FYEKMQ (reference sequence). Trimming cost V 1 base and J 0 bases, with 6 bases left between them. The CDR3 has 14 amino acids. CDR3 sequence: CASSLEGANYGYTF. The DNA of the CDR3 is TGTGCCAGCAGCTTAGAAGGGGCTAACTATGGCTACACCTTC.

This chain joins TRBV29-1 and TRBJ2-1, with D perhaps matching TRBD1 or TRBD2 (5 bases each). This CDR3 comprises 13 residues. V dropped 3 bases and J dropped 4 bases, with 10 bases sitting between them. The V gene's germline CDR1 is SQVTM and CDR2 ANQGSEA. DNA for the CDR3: TGCAGCGTTGAGGGACGGATTTACAATGAGCAGTTCTTC. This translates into CSVEGRIYNEQFF.

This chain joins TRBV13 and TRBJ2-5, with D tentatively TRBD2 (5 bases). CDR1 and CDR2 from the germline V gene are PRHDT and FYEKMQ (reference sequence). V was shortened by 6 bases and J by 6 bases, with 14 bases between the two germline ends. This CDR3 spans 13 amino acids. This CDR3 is CASSPDRGQTQYF. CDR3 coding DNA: TGTGCCAGCAGTCCCGATCGAGGGCAGACCCAGTACTTC.

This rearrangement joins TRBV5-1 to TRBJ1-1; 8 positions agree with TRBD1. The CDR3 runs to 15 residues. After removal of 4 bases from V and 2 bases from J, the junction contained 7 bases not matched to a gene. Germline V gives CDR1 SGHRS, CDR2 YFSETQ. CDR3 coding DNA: TGCGCCAGCAGCGTGGGACAGGACCTTAACACTGAAGCTTTCTTT. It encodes CASSVGQDLNTEAFF.

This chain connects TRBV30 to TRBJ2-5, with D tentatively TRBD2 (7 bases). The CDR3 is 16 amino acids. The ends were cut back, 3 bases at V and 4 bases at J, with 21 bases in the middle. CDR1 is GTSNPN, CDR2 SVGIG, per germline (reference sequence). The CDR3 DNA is TGTGCCTGGAGAGATCTGTTGGGGGGGGCTGGAGAGACCCAGTACTTC. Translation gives CAWRDLLGGAGETQYF. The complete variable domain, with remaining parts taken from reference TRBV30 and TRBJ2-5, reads SQTIHQWPATLVQPVGSPLSLECTVEGTSNPNLYWYRQAAGRGLQLLFYSVGIGQISSEVPQNLSASRPQDRQFILSSKKLLLSDSGFYLCAWRDLLGGAGETQYFGPGTRLLVL.

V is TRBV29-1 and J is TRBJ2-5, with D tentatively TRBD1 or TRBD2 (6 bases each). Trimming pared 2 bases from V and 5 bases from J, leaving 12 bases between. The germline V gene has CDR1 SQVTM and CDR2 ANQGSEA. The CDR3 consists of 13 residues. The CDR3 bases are TGCAGCGTTGAACTCAGGGGAGGCGAGACCCAGTACTTC. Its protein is CSVELRGGETQYF.

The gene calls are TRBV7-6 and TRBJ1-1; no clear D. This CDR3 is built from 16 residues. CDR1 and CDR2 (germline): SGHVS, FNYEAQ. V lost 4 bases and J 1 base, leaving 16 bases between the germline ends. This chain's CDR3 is CASSSESYTANTEAFF. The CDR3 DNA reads TGTGCCAGCAGCTCAGAATCTTACACAGCGAACACTGAAGCTTTCTTT.

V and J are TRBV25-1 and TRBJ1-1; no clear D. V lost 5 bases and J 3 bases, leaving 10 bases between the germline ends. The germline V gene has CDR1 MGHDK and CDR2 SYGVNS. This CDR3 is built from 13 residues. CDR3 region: CASSLGWDTEAFF. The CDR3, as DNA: TGTGCCAGCAGTCTAGGGTGGGACACTGAAGCTTTCTTT.

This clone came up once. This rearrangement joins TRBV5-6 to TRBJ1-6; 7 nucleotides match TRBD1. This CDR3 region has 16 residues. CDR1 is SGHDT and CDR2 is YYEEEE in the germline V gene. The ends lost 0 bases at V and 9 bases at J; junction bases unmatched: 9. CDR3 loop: CASSLGAGGEASPLHF. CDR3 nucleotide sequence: TGTGCCAGCAGCTTGGGGGCAGGGGGTGAGGCTTCACCCCTCCACTTT.

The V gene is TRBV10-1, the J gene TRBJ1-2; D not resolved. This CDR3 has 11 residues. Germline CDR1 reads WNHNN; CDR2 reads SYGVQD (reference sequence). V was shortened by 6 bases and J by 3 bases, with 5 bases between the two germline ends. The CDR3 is CASRDHYGYTF. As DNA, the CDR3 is TGCGCCAGCAGGGACCACTATGGCTACACCTTC.

CDR3: CASIPGLAGGPGANVLTF. The CDR3, as DNA: TGTGCCAGCATCCCGGGACTAGCGGGGGGGCCCGGGGCCAACGTCCTGACTTTC. The rearrangement links TRBV7-8 to TRBJ2-6, with 16 bases fitting TRBD2. V lost 7 bases to trimming and J lost 4 bases; unmatched junction nucleotides: 7. This CDR3 is 18 amino acids long. CDR1 SGHVS and CDR2 FQNEAQ come from the germline V gene.

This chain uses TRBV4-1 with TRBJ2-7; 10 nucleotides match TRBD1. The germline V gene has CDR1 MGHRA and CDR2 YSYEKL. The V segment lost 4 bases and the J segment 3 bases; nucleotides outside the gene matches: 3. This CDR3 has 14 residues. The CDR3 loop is CASSLGQGNYEQYF. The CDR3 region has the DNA TGCGCCAGCAGCCTGGGACAGGGGAACTACGAGCAGTACTTC.

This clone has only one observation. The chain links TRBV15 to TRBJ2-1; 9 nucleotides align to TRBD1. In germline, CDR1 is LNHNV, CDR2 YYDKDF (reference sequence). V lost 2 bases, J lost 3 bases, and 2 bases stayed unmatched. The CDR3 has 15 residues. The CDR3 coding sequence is TGTGCCACCAGCAGAAACAGGGGGCTCTACAATGAGCAGTTCTTC. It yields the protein CATSRNRGLYNEQFF.

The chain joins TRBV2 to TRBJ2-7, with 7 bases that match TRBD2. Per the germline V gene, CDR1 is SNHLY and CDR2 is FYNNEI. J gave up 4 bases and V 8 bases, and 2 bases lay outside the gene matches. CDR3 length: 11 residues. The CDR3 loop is CASASGYEQYF. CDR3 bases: TGTGCCAGCGCTAGCGGATACGAGCAGTACTTC.

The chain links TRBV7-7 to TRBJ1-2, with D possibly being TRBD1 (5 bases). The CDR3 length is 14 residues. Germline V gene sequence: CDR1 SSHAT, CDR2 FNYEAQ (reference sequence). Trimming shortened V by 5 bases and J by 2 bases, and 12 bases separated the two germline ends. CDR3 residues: CASSPLGTNYGYTF. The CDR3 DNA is TGTGCCAGCAGCCCCTTGGGGACCAACTATGGCTACACCTTC. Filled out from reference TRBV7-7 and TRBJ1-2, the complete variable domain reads GAGVSQSPRYKVTKRGQDVTLRCDPISSHATLYWYQQALGQGPEFLTYFNYEAQPDKSGLPSDRFSAERPEGSISTLTIQRTEQRDSAMYRCASSPLGTNYGYTFGSGTRLTVV.